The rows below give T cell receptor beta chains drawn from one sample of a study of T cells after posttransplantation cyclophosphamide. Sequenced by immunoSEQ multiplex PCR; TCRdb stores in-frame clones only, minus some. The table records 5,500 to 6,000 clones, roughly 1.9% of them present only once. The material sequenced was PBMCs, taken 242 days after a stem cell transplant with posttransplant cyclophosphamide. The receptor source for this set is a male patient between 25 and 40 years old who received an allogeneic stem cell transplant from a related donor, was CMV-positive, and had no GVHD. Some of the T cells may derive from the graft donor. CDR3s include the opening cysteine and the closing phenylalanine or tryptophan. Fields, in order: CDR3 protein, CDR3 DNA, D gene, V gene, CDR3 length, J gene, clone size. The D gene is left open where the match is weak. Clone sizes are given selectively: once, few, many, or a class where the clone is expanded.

CDR3: CASSSTGDYGYTF
DNA: TGTGCCAGCAGCTCGACAGGGGACTATGGCTACACCTTC
D: TRBD1
V: TRBV7-6
length: 13
J: TRBJ1-2
size: NA

CDR3: CASSSPPSGPFYEQYF
DNA: TGTGCCAGCAGCTCTCCACCTAGCGGCCCTTTTTACGAGCAGTACTTC
D: TRBD2
V: TRBV11-1
length: 16
J: TRBJ2-7
size: few

CDR3: CARSLGRTGLGNTIYF
DNA: TGTGCCAGAAGCTTGGGGAGGACAGGGCTCGGAAACACCATATATTTT
D: TRBD1
V: TRBV5-3
length: 16
J: TRBJ1-3
size: NA

CDR3: CASSQVGTGGKGYTF
DNA: TGTGCCAGCAGTCAAGTTGGGACAGGGGGAAAAGGCTACACCTTC
D: TRBD1
V: TRBV4-2
length: 15
J: TRBJ1-2
size: few

CDR3: CASSYIGLNQETQYF
DNA: TGTGCCAGCAGCTATATTGGGCTAAACCAAGAGACCCAGTACTTC
D: NA
V: TRBV7-9
length: 15
J: TRBJ2-5
size: few

CDR3: CASRSSGRSYEQYF
DNA: TGTGCCAGCAGGTCTAGCGGGAGGTCCTACGAGCAGTACTTC
D: TRBD2
V: TRBV28
length: 14
J: TRBJ2-7
size: NA

CDR3: CASSHRGNQETQYF
DNA: TGCGCCAGCAGCCACAGGGGTAACCAAGAGACCCAGTACTTC
D: TRBD1
V: TRBV5-1
length: 14
J: TRBJ2-5
size: few

CDR3: CASSPTDSSSGNTIYF
DNA: TGTGCCAGCTCACCGACGGACTCAAGCTCTGGAAACACCATATATTTT
D: NA
V: TRBV18
length: 16
J: TRBJ1-3
size: NA

CDR3: CATSRERGTEQFF
DNA: TGTGCCACCAGCAGAGAACGTGGGACAGAGCAGTTCTTC
D: NA
V: TRBV15
length: 13
J: TRBJ2-1
size: few

CDR3: CASSDRTEYQETQYF
DNA: TGTGCCAGTAGTGATAGGACAGAGTACCAAGAGACCCAGTACTTC
D: NA
V: TRBV19
length: 15
J: TRBJ2-5
size: NA

CDR3: CASSLRQDYGYTF
DNA: TGCGCCAGCAGCCTCCGACAGGACTATGGCTACACCTTC
D: NA
V: TRBV4-1
length: 13
J: TRBJ1-2
size: few

CDR3: CAISNGGGETQYF
DNA: TGTGCCATCAGTAACGGGGGAGGAGAGACCCAGTACTTC
D: NA
V: TRBV10-3
length: 13
J: TRBJ2-5
size: few

CDR3: CASRNAGQRSDTQYF
DNA: TGTGCCAGCAGAAATGCGGGACAGAGATCAGATACGCAGTATTTT
D: NA
V: TRBV5-4
length: 15
J: TRBJ2-3
size: few

CDR3: CASLAWAGTANEQFF
DNA: TGTGCCAGTTTAGCGTGGGCAGGAACGGCGAATGAGCAGTTCTTC
D: NA
V: TRBV28
length: 15
J: TRBJ2-1
size: few

CDR3: CASTRDRESSEQYF
DNA: TGTGCCAGCACCCGGGACAGGGAGAGCTCCGAGCAGTACTTC
D: TRBD1
V: TRBV18
length: 14
J: TRBJ2-7
size: few

CDR3: CASSEGLAGPYEQYF
DNA: TGTGCCAGCAGTGAGGGACTAGCGGGACCCTACGAGCAGTACTTC
D: TRBD2
V: TRBV6-1
length: 15
J: TRBJ2-7
size: few

CDR3: CASSLLYTGQAAYEQYF
DNA: TGTGCCAGCAGCTTATTATACACGGGACAGGCGGCATACGAGCAGTACTTC
D: TRBD1
V: TRBV11-2
length: 17
J: TRBJ2-7
size: NA

CDR3: CASSLRREGRNEQFF
DNA: TGTGCCAGCAGTTTGCGGCGGGAGGGCCGCAATGAGCAGTTCTTC
D: TRBD2
V: TRBV27
length: 15
J: TRBJ2-1
size: NA

CDR3: CASSAPRVDGDEQFF
DNA: TGTGCCAGCAGTGCCCCCAGGGTGGATGGAGATGAGCAGTTCTTC
D: NA
V: TRBV6-1
length: 15
J: TRBJ2-1
size: NA

CDR3: CASSANRVVGTDTQYF
DNA: TGTGCCAGCAGCGCTAACAGGGTTGTGGGCACAGATACGCAGTATTTT
D: NA
V: TRBV5-8
length: 16
J: TRBJ2-3
size: NA

CDR3: CASSPRNRGTFLGTGELFF
DNA: TGTGCCAGCAGCCCCCGGAACAGGGGTACTTTTTTGGGCACCGGGGAGCTGTTTTTT
D: NA
V: TRBV21-1
length: 19
J: TRBJ2-2
size: few

CDR3: CASSLLAGADGELFF
DNA: TGTGCCAGCAGCCTACTAGCGGGAGCTGACGGGGAGCTGTTTTTT
D: TRBD2
V: TRBV6-1
length: 15
J: TRBJ2-2
size: NA

CDR3: CASSSLRGYEQYF
DNA: TGTGCCAGCAGCAGTTTACGCGGCTACGAGCAGTACTTC
D: NA
V: TRBV7-9
length: 13
J: TRBJ2-7
size: NA

CDR3: CASRLVPRPSGGDTQYF
DNA: TGTGCAAGTCGCTTAGTTCCAAGGCCTAGCGGGGGGGATACGCAGTATTTT
D: NA
V: TRBV12-2
length: 17
J: TRBJ2-3
size: NA

CDR3: CASSHKGAGNGEQFF
DNA: TGTGCCAGCAGTCATAAGGGGGCGGGGAACGGAGAGCAGTTCTTC
D: NA
V: TRBV5-4
length: 15
J: TRBJ2-1
size: NA

CDR3: CASSLDRRRETQYF
DNA: TGTGCCAGCAGCTTGGACAGGCGGAGGGAGACCCAGTACTTC
D: TRBD1
V: TRBV7-2
length: 14
J: TRBJ2-5
size: NA

CDR3: CASSLVAGGYEQYF
DNA: TGTGCCAGTAGTCTTGTGGCAGGGGGCTACGAGCAGTACTTC
D: TRBD1
V: TRBV19
length: 14
J: TRBJ2-7
size: NA

CDR3: CASSPGTEGYGYTF
DNA: TGTGCCAGCAGCCCCGGGACGGAGGGGTATGGCTACACCTTC
D: NA
V: TRBV7-8
length: 14
J: TRBJ1-2
size: NA

CDR3: CASSVGVANEQFF
DNA: TGTGCCAGCAGCGTAGGAGTCGCTAATGAGCAGTTCTTC
D: NA
V: TRBV9
length: 13
J: TRBJ2-1
size: few

CDR3: CASSPGSSYNSPLHF
DNA: TGTGCCAGCAGTCCGGGGAGCTCCTATAATTCACCCCTCCACTTT
D: NA
V: TRBV2
length: 15
J: TRBJ1-6
size: few

CDR3: CASSVTGGFGNTIYF
DNA: TGTGCCAGCAGCGTGACAGGGGGCTTTGGAAACACCATATATTTT
D: TRBD1
V: TRBV9
length: 15
J: TRBJ1-3
size: NA

CDR3: CVSSTTGEETQYF
DNA: TGTGTCAGCAGCACGACAGGGGAAGAGACCCAGTACTTC
D: TRBD1
V: TRBV11-3
length: 13
J: TRBJ2-5
size: NA

CDR3: CASSHPWNTGELFF
DNA: TGTGCCAGCAGCCACCCCTGGAACACCGGGGAGCTGTTTTTT
D: NA
V: TRBV4-2
length: 14
J: TRBJ2-2
size: NA

CDR3: CASSVVGGGGSLNTEAFF
DNA: TGTGCCAGCAGCGTAGTAGGAGGGGGCGGAAGTTTGAACACTGAAGCTTTCTTT
D: TRBD1
V: TRBV9
length: 18
J: TRBJ1-1
size: NA

CDR3: CASSQGATDTQYF
DNA: TGTGCCAGCAGCCAAGGCGCCACAGATACGCAGTATTTT
D: NA
V: TRBV14
length: 13
J: TRBJ2-3
size: few

CDR3: CASSLRGITYEQYF
DNA: TGTGCCAGCAGCCTCAGGGGGATAACCTACGAGCAGTACTTC
D: TRBD1
V: TRBV7-8
length: 14
J: TRBJ2-7
size: NA

CDR3: CASSLNYGMNTGELFF
DNA: TGCGCCAGCAGCTTAAATTACGGGATGAACACCGGGGAGCTGTTTTTT
D: NA
V: TRBV5-1
length: 16
J: TRBJ2-2
size: NA

CDR3: CASSPSRLGGASYNEQFF
DNA: TGTGCCAGCAGTCCATCCCGCCTCGGAGGAGCTTCCTACAATGAGCAGTTCTTC
D: NA
V: TRBV28
length: 18
J: TRBJ2-1
size: few

CDR3: CASSFGTGDEYF
DNA: TGTGCCAGCAGCTTCGGGACAGGGGACGAGTACTTC
D: TRBD1
V: TRBV7-9
length: 12
J: TRBJ2-4
size: NA

CDR3: CASTRTGSNPEKLFF
DNA: TGTGCCAGCACCCGGACAGGCTCAAACCCCGAAAAACTGTTTTTT
D: TRBD1
V: TRBV6-1
length: 15
J: TRBJ1-4
size: few

CDR3: CSVADRTSTDTQYF
DNA: TGCAGCGTGGCGGACAGAACTAGCACAGATACGCAGTATTTT
D: NA
V: TRBV29-1
length: 14
J: TRBJ2-3
size: few

CDR3: CASSQDPTVYSEKLFF
DNA: TGCGCCAGCAGCCAAGACCCGACAGTCTATAGTGAAAAACTGTTTTTT
D: NA
V: TRBV4-3
length: 16
J: TRBJ1-4
size: NA

CDR3: CASSQTGIDDQPQHF
DNA: TGCGCCAGCAGCCAGACAGGGATAGACGATCAGCCCCAGCATTTT
D: TRBD1
V: TRBV4-1
length: 15
J: TRBJ1-5
size: medium-sized

CDR3: CASRGGWNTEAFF
DNA: TGTGCCAGCAGGGGGGGTTGGAACACTGAAGCTTTCTTT
D: NA
V: TRBV27
length: 13
J: TRBJ1-1
size: few